This passage covers 21 T cell receptor beta chains from one sample sequenced in a study of blood T cell repertoires in COVID-19. Some clones are missing from TCRdb's copy, which holds only in-frame ones; the method was immunoSEQ multiplex PCR. The profile covers 35,000 to 40,000 clones, with around four fifths appearing a single time and around 4.8% taken by the ten largest. What was sequenced was peripheral blood. The source is a man aged 50-59 years with active COVID-19.

This CDR3 is CASSYSSQGARTEAFF. The CDR3 nucleotides are TGTGCCAGCAGTTACTCGAGTCAGGGGGCGAGGACTGAAGCTTTCTTT. The chain carries TRBV6-5 and TRBJ1-1, with 8 bases matching TRBD1. This CDR3 region has 16 residues. Germline CDR1 reads MNHEY; CDR2 reads SVGAGI. V shed 0 bases and J 5 bases; nucleotides not matched to a gene: 8.

This clone was detected a few times. The gene calls are TRBV28 and TRBJ1-1; D is possibly TRBD1 (5 bases). V lost 6 bases, J lost 7 bases, and 12 bases lay in between. The CDR3 contains 12 residues. Germline loops: CDR1 MDHEN, CDR2 SYDVKM. DNA for the CDR3: TGTGCCAGCAGCAAGGGAAGGGGTGAAGCTTTCTTT. This gives the protein CASSKGRGEAFF.

For the CDR3, the DNA is TGTGCCAGCAGCCCAGACGGGACTAGCGGCACAGATACGCAGTATTTT. Translated, it gives CASSPDGTSGTDTQYF. The rearrangement links TRBV11-2 to TRBJ2-3, with TRBD2 matching 10 bases. This CDR3 is 16 amino acids long. The germline CDR1 and CDR2 sequences are SGHAT and FQNNGV. The J segment lost 1 base and the V segment lost 5 bases, leaving 6 bases of the junction unmatched.

The rearrangement joins TRBV29-1 to TRBJ1-3; 9 bases align to TRBD1. Germline CDR1 and CDR2: SQVTM and ANQGSEA. The CDR3 is 14 residues long. V lost 7 bases, J lost 4 bases, and 8 bases stayed unmatched. CDR3 loop: CSAGAQGAGNTIYF. The CDR3 nucleotides read TGCAGCGCCGGGGCACAGGGGGCCGGAAACACCATATATTTT.

The chain employs TRBV15 and TRBJ2-3, with TRBD2 matching over 12 bases. Trimming removed 8 bases from V and 5 bases from J; junction bases left unmatched: 8. Germline CDR1 reads LNHNV; CDR2 reads YYDKDF (reference sequence). The CDR3 runs to 15 residues. CDR3 protein: CATPSSGGAVDTQYF. The CDR3 DNA is TGTGCCACCCCCTCTAGCGGGGGGGCCGTAGATACGCAGTATTTT.

The count of this clone is one. The chain links TRBV6-5 to TRBJ2-7, with 12 nucleotides matching TRBD2. The CDR3 runs to 14 residues. After removal of 8 bases from V and 4 bases from J, the junction contained 6 bases not matched to a gene. Looked up from germline, CDR1 is MNHEY and CDR2 is SVGAGI. CDR3 DNA sequence: TGTGCCAGCGGATCTAGCGGGGGGGCTTACGAGCAGTACTTC. This translates into CASGSSGGAYEQYF.

The chain combines TRBV7-9 with TRBJ2-5; TRBD2 might be the D (6 bases). CDR1 is SEHNR, CDR2 FQNEAQ, per germline (reference sequence). The CDR3 has 11 residues. V was clipped by 8 bases and J by 4 bases, with 8 bases between them. The CDR3 region is CASFGGETQYF. The CDR3 DNA follows: TGTGCCAGCTTCGGGGGAGAGACCCAGTACTTC.

V is TRBV7-7 and J is TRBJ2-2; D is unresolved. The CDR3 sequence is 14 residues long. Deletions cut 5 bases from V and 2 bases from J, with 9 bases between. Germline lookup yields CDR1 SSHAT and CDR2 FNYEAQ (reference sequence). The chain's CDR3 is CASSVSFNTGELFF. The CDR3, as DNA: TGTGCCAGCAGCGTTAGCTTCAACACCGGGGAGCTGTTTTTT.

This clone was seen a few times. The V call is TRBV4-1, the J call TRBJ2-2, with D perhaps TRBD1 (6 bases). The V and J ends lost 5 bases and 0 bases respectively, with 13 bases between them. This CDR3 comprises 16 residues. The germline gives CDR1 MGHRA, CDR2 YSYEKL. CDR3 loop: CASSYIRQANTGELFF. The DNA of the CDR3 is TGCGCCAGCAGCTATATACGACAGGCGAACACCGGGGAGCTGTTTTTT.

This clone showed up just once. The CDR3 nucleotides read TGCGCCAGCAGCCCGGGAGGGGGGCTTGAGCAGTTCTTC. Its protein product is CASSPGGGLEQFF. The gene calls are TRBV5-1 and TRBJ2-1, with 8 bases lining up with TRBD2. The CDR3 length is 13 residues. V lost 4 bases to trimming and J lost 9 bases; unmatched junction nucleotides: 6. The V gene's germline CDR1 is SGHRS and CDR2 YFSETQ.

The CDR3 DNA reads TGTGCCAGCAGCTCGCGACTAGGAAGTACGCAGTATTTT. The encoded protein is CASSSRLGSTQYF. This chain uses TRBV11-2 with TRBJ2-3, with D tentatively TRBD2 (6 bases). The CDR3 loop spans 13 amino acids. Trimming shortened V by 4 bases and J by 8 bases, and 13 bases separated the two germline ends. Germline loops: CDR1 SGHAT, CDR2 FQNNGV.

The CDR3 here is CASSQDRTGRELFF. DNA for the CDR3: TGCGCCAGCAGCCAGGATCGGACAGGGCGAGAGCTGTTTTTT. The V gene is TRBV4-3, the J gene TRBJ2-2; 8 bases align to TRBD1. Trimming cost V 3 bases and J 11 bases; bases outside gene matches: 8. This CDR3 comprises 14 residues. CDR1 LGHNA and CDR2 YSLEER come from the germline V gene.

This chain uses TRBV5-1 with TRBJ1-4; 10 bases align to TRBD1. J gave up 9 bases and V 5 bases, and 7 bases lay outside the gene matches. This CDR3 has 14 residues. Germline V gives CDR1 SGHRS, CDR2 YFSETQ. CDR3 bases: TGCGCCAGCAGGAGACAGGGGGCGGAAAAAAAACTGTTTTTT. Protein product: CASRRQGAEKKLFF.

The chain joins TRBV27 to TRBJ1-4; TRBD1 is a possible D gene (6 bases). Germline V CDR1 and CDR2: MNHEY, SMNVEV (reference sequence). CDR3 length: 14 residues. V was trimmed by 1 base and J by 6 bases, leaving 9 bases between them. The CDR3 spells CASSLFGGDEKLFF. CDR3 in DNA: TGTGCCAGCAGTTTATTTGGGGGCGATGAAAAACTGTTTTTT.

The gene calls are TRBV19 and TRBJ1-1, with TRBD1 identical over 11 bases. Trimming took 7 bases from V and 0 from J; bases not matched to a gene: 7. This CDR3 contains 16 residues. CDR1 and CDR2 (germline): LNHDA, SQIVND (reference sequence). This chain's CDR3 is CASTPGTGGVNTEAFF. The DNA for the CDR3 is TGTGCCAGTACCCCCGGGACAGGGGGAGTGAACACTGAAGCTTTCTTT.

In this sample, this clone turned up a few times. This chain uses TRBV3-1 (or the pseudogene TRBV3-2) with TRBJ1-5; D may be TRBD1 (5 bases). The CDR3 is made up of 15 amino acids. Germline CDR1 is LGHDT and CDR2 is YNNKEL (reference sequence). Trimming cost V 4 bases and J 1 base, with 11 bases left between them. The CDR3 DNA sequence: TGTGCCAGCAGCCCCACAGGACCCAGCAATCAGCCCCAGCATTTT. It translates to CASSPTGPSNQPQHF.

V is TRBV2 and J is TRBJ1-2; maybe TRBD1 (5 bases). Trimming shortened V by 7 bases and J by 5 bases, and 14 bases separated the two germline ends. Germline lookup yields CDR1 SNHLY and CDR2 FYNNEI. The CDR3 loop spans 13 amino acids. The CDR3 sequence: CASKGDFRYGYTF. In DNA, the CDR3 is TGTGCCAGCAAAGGGGACTTTCGATATGGCTACACCTTC.

The chain recombines TRBV6-2 or TRBV6-3 with TRBJ2-7; perhaps TRBD2 as D (5 bases). This CDR3 has 13 amino acids. Looked up from germline, CDR1 is MNHEY and CDR2 is SVGEGT. Trimming removed 5 bases from V and 4 bases from J, with 12 bases in between. The CDR3 sequence is CASSTYPGYEQYF. CDR3 in DNA: TGTGCCAGCAGTACCTACCCGGGGTACGAGCAGTACTTC.

This chain joins TRBV7-9 and TRBJ2-1; D is possibly TRBD2 (7 bases). V was cut by 5 bases and J by 6 bases, with 17 bases left in between. The CDR3 contains 15 residues. Germline V lookup: CDR1 SEHNR, CDR2 FQNEAQ (reference sequence). CDR3 in DNA: TGTGCCAGCAGCCTAAGGAGGGGGGGCCGCAATGAGCAGTTCTTC. It yields the protein CASSLRRGGRNEQFF.

The V call is TRBV5-1, the J call TRBJ2-3, with TRBD2 matching over 9 bases. The CDR3 totals 12 residues. Germline loops: CDR1 SGHRS, CDR2 YFSETQ. Trimming took 4 bases from V and 9 from J; bases not matched to a gene: 3. CDR3 DNA sequence: TGCGCCAGCAGCGCGGGACTAGCCACGCAGTATTTT. As protein: CASSAGLATQYF.

This clone has more than one count but fewer than ten. The genes are TRBV28 and TRBJ1-5; TRBD1 might be the D (6 bases). Germline lookup yields CDR1 MDHEN and CDR2 SYDVKM. Between the trimmed V and J ends, which lost 10 bases and 7 bases, there was a span of 20 bases. The CDR3 runs to 14 residues. CDR3 DNA: TGTGCCACAAAAAGTGGGCAGGGGCGGCAGCCCCAGCATTTT. It translates to CATKSGQGRQPQHF.